This TCR beta chain was recorded in a study of T cell responses to AZD1222 COVID-19 vaccine (TCRdb year 2021). Turning to the overall study: A total of over 230 trial participants underwent TCR sequencing, of whom about 210 had received two doses of AZD1222 and roughly 26 had received two doses of the MenACWY control vaccine. Trial participants were enrolled by age into subgroups of 18-55, 56-69 and 70-plus years, and around 150, 28 and 57 TCR-sequenced participants, respectively, were included in these subgroups. Here is what the overall study found, with its caveats: Reportedly, almost half of the unique spike-specific TCRs recognized epitopes lying outside the regions that are mutated in the B.1.351 and B.1.1.7 variants. In the small 56-69-year group, the increase in depth fell short of significance, most likely because of low power. The whole spike protein was spanned by vaccine-associated CD4 TCRs, and dominant responses were seen in regions 160-218 and 743-854. Only five or six AZD1222 recipients were SARS-CoV-2 seropositive at baseline, limiting conclusions about previously exposed vaccinees. After two AZD1222 doses, both the breadth and the depth of spike-specific TCRs were significantly higher than at day 0 and than in MenACWY recipients. Most participants were white British and females outnumbered males, and the authors suggested that clonal diversity may have been underestimated. Because no day 14 peak-response samples were available, repertoires were characterized only after the peak T cell response.

On this clone itself: This receptor's antigen is unknown. Within one base of it there is no much larger clone, and no base qualities were kept.

Interpreted using the paper, the time point label stands for: about 28 days (+/-7) after the second vaccine dose. AZD1222 recipients given second doses at about 4 weeks or at about 12 weeks were pooled, since spike-specific TCR depth and breadth were not found to differ between the two schedules. The vaccinee samples were drawn from two UK trials, COV001 and COV002, one of which was a single-blind randomized controlled phase 2/3 trial testing AZD1222 (ChAdOx1 nCoV-19) in healthy adults. Trial participant PBMC samples were collected at day 0 and day 28 after the second dose for TCRbeta chain sequencing. The germline V gene provides CDR1 KGHSH and CDR2 LQKENI. V lost 3 bases and J lost 9 bases, and the count of bases not matched to a germline gene is 11. The cysteine opens and the phenylalanine closes a CDR3 of 14 amino acids. Just CDR3 DNA is preserved here, 42 bases in frame from base 1. The CDR3 regions of human TCRbeta chains were analyzed by immunosequencing. Per the source publication's procedure: Repertoire TCRs were checked for matches against a reference library of SARS-CoV-2-specific TCRs that had been generated using the MIRA antigen-specificity platform. Breadth was defined as the fraction of unique TCRs that were SARS-CoV-2-associated, and depth was defined as the fraction of total T cells that were SARS-CoV-2-associated. Each spike-specific TCR was assigned to its reactive spike region and to a CD4 or CD8 class using the MIRA data. Log10-transformed breadth and depth values were compared by one-way ANOVA with Sidak's multiple comparisons tests. Entries here come from immuneACCESS through TCRdb and include only in-frame sequences with V and J called. Some clones fail to appear in such tables; in the studies checked, an unresolved V gene covers under half of the shortfall, and the cause of the remainder is unknown. From that table come the V and J calls and clone size; the DNA was used to work out D and trimming. The sample data list 130,000 to 150,000 clones, and around 84% of these were observed just once. Of the sample, about 4.9% is held by the ten largest clones.

The sequence links TRBV18 to TRBJ2-7, with 7 bases aligning to TRBD2. The clonotype was recovered from an adult who received the AZD1222 COVID-19 vaccine. Source: peripheral blood, taken 28 days after the second AZD1222 dose. The sequence in DNA is TGTGCCAGCTCACCCCTCGAGGCGGGAGCTATGCAGTACTTC. Translated, this is CASSPLEAGAMQYF. The CDR3 plus the reference TRBV18 and TRBJ2-7 genes for the other parts give the full variable domain: NAGVMQNPRHLVRRRGQEARLRCSPMKGHSHVYWYRQLPEEGLKFMVYLQKENIIDESGMPKERFSAEFPKEGPSILRIQQVVRGDSAAYFCASSPLEAGAMQYFGPGTRLTVT.